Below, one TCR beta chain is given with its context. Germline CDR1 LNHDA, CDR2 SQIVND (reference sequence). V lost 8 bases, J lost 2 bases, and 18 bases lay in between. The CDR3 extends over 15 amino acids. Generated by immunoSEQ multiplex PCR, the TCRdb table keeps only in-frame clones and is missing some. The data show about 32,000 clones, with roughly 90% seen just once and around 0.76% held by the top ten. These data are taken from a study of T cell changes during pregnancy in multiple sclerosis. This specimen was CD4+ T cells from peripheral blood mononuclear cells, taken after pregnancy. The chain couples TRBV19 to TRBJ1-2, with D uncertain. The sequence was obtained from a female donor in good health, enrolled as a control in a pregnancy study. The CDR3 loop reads CASSTRLTPNYGYTF. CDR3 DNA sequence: TGTGCCAGTTCCACCCGACTCACTCCGAACTATGGCTACACCTTC.